Shown below are 9 T cell receptor beta chains from a single sample sequenced in a study of blood T cell repertoires in COVID-19. Clones were read by immunoSEQ multiplex PCR, and TCRdb kept only the in-frame ones, dropping some. This table has about 430,000 clones, roughly nine tenths appearing once. The material sequenced was PBMCs or T cells enriched from blood (not recorded which). The receptor set was obtained from a man aged 30 to 39 who had recovered from COVID-19.

This chain connects TRBV5-1 to TRBJ2-7; 10 bases fit TRBD2. The junction had 17 bases not matched to a gene; V was cut back by 0 bases and J by 2 bases. Germline V gene lookup returns CDR1 SGHRS and CDR2 YFSETQ. The CDR3 runs 20 residues. Here the CDR3 reads CASSLDPSGSLRAKTYEQYF. CDR3 nucleotides: TGCGCCAGCAGCTTGGACCCTAGCGGGAGTTTGCGAGCTAAAACCTACGAGCAGTACTTC.

The chain joins TRBV18 to TRBJ1-3, with D possibly being TRBD1 (6 bases). The germline V gene has CDR1 KGHSH and CDR2 LQKENI. This CDR3 comprises 15 residues. The germline V and J ends were trimmed by 4 bases and 0 bases, with 10 bases remaining between them. The CDR3 DNA reads as TGTGCCAGCTCACAGGACAGCCTCTCTGGAAACACCATATATTTT. Translating it yields CASSQDSLSGNTIYF.

The genes are TRBV29-1 and TRBJ1-1, with a weak D call TRBD1 (6 bases). Germline CDR1 SQVTM, CDR2 ANQGSEA. Trimming removed 5 bases at V and 3 bases at J, with 13 bases between. The CDR3 totals 13 residues. The CDR3 nucleotides are TGCAGCGTTACAGGGTTTACCTACACTGAAGCTTTCTTT. Protein sequence: CSVTGFTYTEAFF. Using reference TRBV29-1 and TRBJ1-1 for the parts outside the CDR3, the full variable domain is SAVISQKPSRDICQRGTSLTIQCQVDSQVTMMFWYRQQPGQSLTLIATANQGSEATYESGFVIDKFPISRPNLTFSTLTVSNMSPEDSSIYLCSVTGFTYTEAFFGQGTRLTVV.

V usage is TRBV19 and J usage is TRBJ2-1; 10 bases align to TRBD1. Looked up from germline, CDR1 is LNHDA and CDR2 is SQIVND (reference sequence). The junction had 5 bases not matched to a gene; V was cut back by 5 bases and J by 4 bases. The CDR3 loop spans 15 amino acids. The CDR3 DNA sequence: TGTGCCAGTAGTTCCGACAGGGGGCTATACAATGAGCAGTTCTTC. Translating it yields CASSSDRGLYNEQFF.

The V call is TRBV18, the J call TRBJ1-6; no clear D. CDR1 KGHSH and CDR2 LQKENI come from the germline V gene. This CDR3 has 17 amino acids. Trimming shortened V by 0 bases and J by 9 bases, and 18 bases separated the two germline ends. CDR3 bases: TGTGCCAGCTCACCACCAGAGTCGCAGGCGGGATTTTCACCCCTCCACTTT. Its translation is CASSPPESQAGFSPLHF.

Comment on this clone: A read error may account for a junction end that differs from germline. The rearrangement links TRBV28 to TRBJ1-2, with D perhaps TRBD1 (5 bases). This CDR3 has 15 residues. Germline V gene lookup returns CDR1 MDHEN and CDR2 SYDVKM. CDR3 bases: TGTGCCAGCAGCCTGCCGGGGGGATCTCCGCTGAATGGGGCCTTC. This sequence encodes CASSLPGGSPLNGAF.

The rearrangement joins TRBV21-1 to TRBJ2-7; TRBD1 is the table's D call, not checked against the DNA. TRBV21-1 is a pseudogene locus. This CDR3 is built from 16 residues. The CDR3 protein is CASSRDSSSGYYEQYF. In DNA, the CDR3 is TGTGCCAGCAGCAGGGACAGCTCTTCTGGGTACTACGAGCAGTACTTC.

The rearrangement uses TRBV25-1 and TRBJ1-2, with D unresolved. This CDR3 spans 13 amino acids. V lost 5 bases, J lost 1 base, and 8 bases lay in between. Per the germline V gene, CDR1 is MGHDK and CDR2 is SYGVNS. The CDR3 is CASSLEGNYGYTF. The CDR3 DNA follows: TGTGCCAGCAGTCTGGAGGGTAACTATGGCTACACCTTC.

The J gene is TRBJ2-3, the V gene TRBV21-1; the D call TRBD2 from the table was never checked on the DNA. TRBV21-1 is tagged as a pseudogene. The CDR3 sequence is 17 residues long. CDR3 amino acids: CASFGLAGVNHTDTQYF. CDR3 sequence (DNA): TGTGCCAGCTTCGGACTAGCGGGAGTAAACCACACAGATACGCAGTATTTT.